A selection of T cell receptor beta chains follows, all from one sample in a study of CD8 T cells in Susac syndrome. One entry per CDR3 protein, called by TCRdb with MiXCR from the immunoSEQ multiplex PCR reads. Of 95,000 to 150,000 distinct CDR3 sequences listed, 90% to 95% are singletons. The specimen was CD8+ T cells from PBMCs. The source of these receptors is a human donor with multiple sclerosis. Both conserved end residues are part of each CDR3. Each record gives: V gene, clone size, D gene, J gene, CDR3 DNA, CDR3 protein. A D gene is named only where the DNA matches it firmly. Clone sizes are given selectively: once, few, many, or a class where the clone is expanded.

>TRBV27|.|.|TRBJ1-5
TGTGCCAGCAGTGAAACGACAGGCGACAATCAGCCCCAGCATTTT
CASSETTGDNQPQHF
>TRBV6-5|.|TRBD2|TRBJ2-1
TGTGCCAGCAGTTACGTGGGGACAAGACTAGCGGAGCAGTTCTTC
CASSYVGTRLAEQFF
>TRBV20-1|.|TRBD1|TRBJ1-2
TGCAGTGCTCGGACAGGCGCGGGCTATGGCTACACCTTC
CSARTGAGYGYTF
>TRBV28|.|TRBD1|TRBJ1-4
TGTGCCAGCAGTTTACGACAGGGGGGCACTAATGAAAAACTGTTTTTT
CASSLRQGGTNEKLFF
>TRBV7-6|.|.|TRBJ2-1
TGTGCCAGCAGCTTATTAGCGAGAGGGGGGAATGAGCAGTTCTTC
CASSLLARGGNEQFF
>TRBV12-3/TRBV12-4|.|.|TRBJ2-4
TGTGCCAGCAGTTTAGTTTCTGGGGCCCCACCCAAAAACATTCAGTACTTC
CASSLVSGAPPKNIQYF
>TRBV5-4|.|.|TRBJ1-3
TGTGCCAGCAGAGACTCTGGAAACACCATATATTTT
CASRDSGNTIYF
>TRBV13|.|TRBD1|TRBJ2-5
TGTGCCAGCAGGGGACAGGGGGCGCGAGAGACCCAGTACTTC
CASRGQGARETQYF
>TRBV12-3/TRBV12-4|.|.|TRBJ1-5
TGTGCCAGCAGTTTCCAAACTCAGCCCCAGCATTTT
CASSFQTQPQHF
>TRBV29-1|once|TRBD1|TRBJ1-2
TGCAGCGTTGAAGAGGGGGCAGGGGGGGATGGCTACACCTTC
CSVEEGAGGDGYTF
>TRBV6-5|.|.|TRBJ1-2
TGTGCCAGCAGACGGACAGAGGTGGCTAACTATGGCTACACCTTC
CASRRTEVANYGYTF
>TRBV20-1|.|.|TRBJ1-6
TGCAGTGCTAGAGATCACAGTCCGCCCCTCCACTTT
CSARDHSPPLHF
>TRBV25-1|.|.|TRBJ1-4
TGTGCCAGCAGTGGCGGCGGGACACATATCGAAAAACTGTTTTTT
CASSGGGTHIEKLFF
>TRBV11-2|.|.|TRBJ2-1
TGTGCCAGCAGCTACGGTGAGCAGTTCTTC
CASSYGEQFF
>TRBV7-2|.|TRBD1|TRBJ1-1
TGTGCCAGCAGCTTCAAAACTTGGACAGGGGGCACAGAGGGTTTCTTT
CASSFKTWTGGTEGFF